Here is one T cell receptor (beta chain) with its context. The antigen is not known. Combining a sample-barcoded 5' primer with a J-beta primer mix, a second PCR ran for roughly 7 to 12 cycles. Tags on each cDNA molecule came from a template-switch adaptor with 12 random nucleotides. One entry per CDR3 protein, called by TCRdb with MiXCR from the 5' RACE reads. The sample comprises more than 550,000 distinct CDR3 sequences, 22% of which are singletons, and around a fifth rests with the top ten. Germline CDR1 and CDR2: SGHRS and YFSETQ. The V and J ends lost 2 bases and 1 base respectively, with 9 bases between them. CDR3 length: 15 amino acids. This sample stems from a study of blood T cells in healthy people across ages. Study-level findings and limits: Older individuals had lower TCR beta diversity per million T cells (the decline was roughly linear).

Researchers collected about 9.7 milliliters of peripheral blood from every single donor. The chain couples TRBV5-1 to TRBJ2-2; D is tentatively TRBD1 or TRBD2 (6 bases each). The source is a man between 65 and 79 years old in good health. Sequencing was carried out using blood. CDR3: CASSLQGGNTGELFF. The CDR3 nucleotides are TGCGCCAGCAGCTTACAGGGAGGGAACACCGGGGAGCTGTTTTTT.